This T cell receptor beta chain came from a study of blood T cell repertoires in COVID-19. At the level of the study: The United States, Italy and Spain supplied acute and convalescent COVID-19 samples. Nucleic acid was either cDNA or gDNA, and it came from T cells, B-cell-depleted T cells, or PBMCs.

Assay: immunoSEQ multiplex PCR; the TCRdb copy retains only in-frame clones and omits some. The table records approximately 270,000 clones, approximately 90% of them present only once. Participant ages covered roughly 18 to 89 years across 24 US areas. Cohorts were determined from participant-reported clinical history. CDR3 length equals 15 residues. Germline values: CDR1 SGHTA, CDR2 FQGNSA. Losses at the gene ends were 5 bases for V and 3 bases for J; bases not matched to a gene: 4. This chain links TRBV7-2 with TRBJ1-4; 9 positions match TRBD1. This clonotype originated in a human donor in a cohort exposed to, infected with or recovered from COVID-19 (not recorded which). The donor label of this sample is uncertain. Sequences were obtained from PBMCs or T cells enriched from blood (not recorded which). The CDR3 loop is CASSADRGSNEKLFF. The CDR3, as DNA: TGTGCCAGCAGCGCGGACAGGGGATCTAATGAAAAACTGTTTTTT.